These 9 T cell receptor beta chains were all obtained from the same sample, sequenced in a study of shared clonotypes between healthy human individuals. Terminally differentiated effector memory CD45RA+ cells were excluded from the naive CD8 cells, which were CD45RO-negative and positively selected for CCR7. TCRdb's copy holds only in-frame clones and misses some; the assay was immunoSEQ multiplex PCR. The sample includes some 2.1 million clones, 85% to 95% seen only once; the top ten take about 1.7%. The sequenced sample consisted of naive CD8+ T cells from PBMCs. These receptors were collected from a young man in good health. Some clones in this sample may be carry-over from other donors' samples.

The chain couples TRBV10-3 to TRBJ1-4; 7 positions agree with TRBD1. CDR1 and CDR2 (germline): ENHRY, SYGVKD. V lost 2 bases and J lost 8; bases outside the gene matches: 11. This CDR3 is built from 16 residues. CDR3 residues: CAISEPNRGVEEKLFF. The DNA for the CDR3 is TGTGCCATCAGTGAGCCGAACAGGGGAGTGGAAGAAAAACTGTTTTTT.

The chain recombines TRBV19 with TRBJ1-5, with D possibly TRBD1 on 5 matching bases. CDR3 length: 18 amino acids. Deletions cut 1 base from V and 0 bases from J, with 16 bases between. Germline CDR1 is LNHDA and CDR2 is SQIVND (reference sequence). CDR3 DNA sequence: TGTGCCAGTAGTATAGTTAGCCCGACAGATTATAGCAATCAGCCCCAGCATTTT. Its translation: CASSIVSPTDYSNQPQHF.

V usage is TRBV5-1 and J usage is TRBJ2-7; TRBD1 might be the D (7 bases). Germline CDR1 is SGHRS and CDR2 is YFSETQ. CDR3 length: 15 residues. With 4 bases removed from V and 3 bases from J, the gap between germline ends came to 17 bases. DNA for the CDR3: TGCGCCAGCAGCCCTCCAGGGGGGAACAGCTACGAGCAGTACTTC. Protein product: CASSPPGGNSYEQYF.

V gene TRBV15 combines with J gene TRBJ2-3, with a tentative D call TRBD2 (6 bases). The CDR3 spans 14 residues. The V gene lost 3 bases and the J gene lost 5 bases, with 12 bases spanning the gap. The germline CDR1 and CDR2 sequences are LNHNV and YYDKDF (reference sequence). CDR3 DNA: TGTGCCACCAGCAGTCGTGGAGGGCAAGATACGCAGTATTTT. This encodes CATSSRGGQDTQYF.

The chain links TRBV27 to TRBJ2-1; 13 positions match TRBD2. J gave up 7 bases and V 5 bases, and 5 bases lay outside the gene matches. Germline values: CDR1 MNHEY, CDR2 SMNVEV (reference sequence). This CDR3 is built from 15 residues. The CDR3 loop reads CASSMMGLAGNEQFF. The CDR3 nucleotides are TGTGCCAGCAGTATGATGGGACTAGCGGGAAATGAGCAGTTCTTC.

CDR3 DNA: TGTGCCAGCAGCTTGGTTGGACGGGGGCTCGAGCAGTACTTC. This codes for CASSLVGRGLEQYF. J is TRBJ2-7 and V is TRBV5-6, with D perhaps given as TRBD1 or TRBD2 (6 bases each). The CDR3 totals 14 residues. V was cut by 0 bases and J by 6 bases, with 13 bases left in between. CDR1 is SGHDT and CDR2 is YYEEEE in the germline V gene. The full variable domain, its missing parts supplied by reference TRBV5-6 and TRBJ2-7, is DAGVTQSPTHLIKTRGQQVTLRCSPKSGHDTVSWYQQALGQGPQFIFQYYEEEERQRGNFPDRFSGHQFPNYSSELNVNALLLGDSALYLCASSLVGRGLEQYFGPGTRLTVT.

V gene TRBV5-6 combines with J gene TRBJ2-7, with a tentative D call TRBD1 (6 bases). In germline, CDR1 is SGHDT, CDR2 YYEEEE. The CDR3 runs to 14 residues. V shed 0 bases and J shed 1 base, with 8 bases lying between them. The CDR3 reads CASSLDGQSYEQYF. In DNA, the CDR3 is TGTGCCAGCAGCTTGGACGGACAGTCCTACGAGCAGTACTTC.

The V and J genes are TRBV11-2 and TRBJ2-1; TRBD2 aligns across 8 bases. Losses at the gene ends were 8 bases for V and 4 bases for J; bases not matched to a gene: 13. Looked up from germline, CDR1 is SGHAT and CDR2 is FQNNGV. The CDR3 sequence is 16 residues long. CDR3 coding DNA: TGTGCCAGCCCCACCGCGGGGGGAGGGGGATACAATGAGCAGTTCTTC. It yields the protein CASPTAGGGGYNEQFF. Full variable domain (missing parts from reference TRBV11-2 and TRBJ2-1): EAGVAQSPRYKIIEKRQSVAFWCNPISGHATLYWYQQILGQGPKLLIQFQNNGVVDDSQLPKDRFSAERLKGVDSTLKIQPAKLEDSAVYLCASPTAGGGGYNEQFFGPGTRLTVL.

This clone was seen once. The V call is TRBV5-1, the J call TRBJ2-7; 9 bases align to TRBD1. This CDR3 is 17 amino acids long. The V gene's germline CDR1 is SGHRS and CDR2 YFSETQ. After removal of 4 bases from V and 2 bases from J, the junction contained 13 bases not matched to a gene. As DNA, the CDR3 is TGCGCCAGCAGCGATCCATTAATCGGGACAGGGACCTACGAGCAGTACTTC. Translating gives CASSDPLIGTGTYEQYF.